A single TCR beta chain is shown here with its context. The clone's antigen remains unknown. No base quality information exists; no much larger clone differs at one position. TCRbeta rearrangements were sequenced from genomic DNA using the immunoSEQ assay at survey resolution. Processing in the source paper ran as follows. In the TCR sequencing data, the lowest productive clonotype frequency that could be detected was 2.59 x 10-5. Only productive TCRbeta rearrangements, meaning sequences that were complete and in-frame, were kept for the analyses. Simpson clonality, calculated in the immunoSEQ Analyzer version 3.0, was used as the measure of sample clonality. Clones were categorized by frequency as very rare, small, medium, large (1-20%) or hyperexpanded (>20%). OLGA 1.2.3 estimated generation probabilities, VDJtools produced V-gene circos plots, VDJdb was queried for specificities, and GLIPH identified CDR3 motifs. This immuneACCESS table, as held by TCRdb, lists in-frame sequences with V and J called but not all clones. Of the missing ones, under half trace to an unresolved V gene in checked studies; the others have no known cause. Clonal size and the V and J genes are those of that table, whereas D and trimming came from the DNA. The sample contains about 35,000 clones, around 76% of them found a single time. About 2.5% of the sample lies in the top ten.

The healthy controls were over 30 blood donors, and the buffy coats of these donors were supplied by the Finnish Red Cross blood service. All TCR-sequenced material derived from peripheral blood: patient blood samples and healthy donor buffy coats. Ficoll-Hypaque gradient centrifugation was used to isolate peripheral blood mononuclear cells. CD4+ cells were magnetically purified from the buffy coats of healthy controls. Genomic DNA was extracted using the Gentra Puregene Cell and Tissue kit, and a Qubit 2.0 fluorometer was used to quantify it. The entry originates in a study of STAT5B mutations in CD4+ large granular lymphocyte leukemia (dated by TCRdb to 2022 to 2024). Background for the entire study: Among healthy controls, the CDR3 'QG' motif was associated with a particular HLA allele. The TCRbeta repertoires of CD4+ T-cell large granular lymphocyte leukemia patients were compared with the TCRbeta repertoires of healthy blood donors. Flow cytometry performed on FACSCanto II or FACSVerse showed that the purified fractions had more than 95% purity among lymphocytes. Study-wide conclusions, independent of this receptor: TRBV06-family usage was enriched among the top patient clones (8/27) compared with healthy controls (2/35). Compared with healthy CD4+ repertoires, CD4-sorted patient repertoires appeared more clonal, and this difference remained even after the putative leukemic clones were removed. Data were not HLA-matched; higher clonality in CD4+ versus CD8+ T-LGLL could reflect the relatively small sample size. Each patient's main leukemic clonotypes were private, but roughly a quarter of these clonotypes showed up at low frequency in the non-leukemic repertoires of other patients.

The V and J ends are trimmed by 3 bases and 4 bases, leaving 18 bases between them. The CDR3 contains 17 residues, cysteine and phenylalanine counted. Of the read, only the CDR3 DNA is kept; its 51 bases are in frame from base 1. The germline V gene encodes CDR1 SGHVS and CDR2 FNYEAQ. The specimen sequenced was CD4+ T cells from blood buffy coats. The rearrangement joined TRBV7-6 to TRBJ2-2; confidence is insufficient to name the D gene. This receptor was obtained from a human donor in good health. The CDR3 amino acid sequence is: CASSLGFKGKGTGELFF. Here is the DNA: TGTGCCAGCAGCTTGGGCTTTAAAGGAAAGGGCACCGGGGAGCTGTTTTTT.